Presented here are 4 T cell receptor beta chains from one specimen sequenced in a study of blood T cell repertoires in COVID-19 (dated by TCRdb to the early 2020s). The library was generated by the immunoSEQ multiplex PCR assay. The source is immuneACCESS, and TCRdb retained only in-frame sequences with V and J called. Part of the clones is not carried over; for the studies checked, unresolved V genes explain less than half of this, and the remainder is unexplained. This sample has roughly 150,000 clones in its table, and roughly 93% of those were observed once. Around 5% of the sample rests with the top ten. Material: peripheral blood. Receptors were obtained from a man younger than 35 with COVID-19, enrolled during active disease.

The chain combines TRBV7-2 with TRBJ1-2; D might be TRBD1 (6 bases). The CDR3 runs 13 residues. Trimming stripped 2 bases from V and 4 bases from J, with 8 bases between. Germline CDR1 reads SGHTA; CDR2 reads FQGNSA. In nucleotides, the CDR3 is TGTGCCAGCAGCTTACGAGGGGGCTATGGCTACACCTTC. This codes for CASSLRGGYGYTF.

The J gene is TRBJ2-1, the V gene TRBV5-1, with 7 bases aligning to TRBD2. Germline V gives CDR1 SGHRS, CDR2 YFSETQ. Trimming cost V 4 bases and J 4 bases; bases outside gene matches: 11. This CDR3 contains 16 residues. In DNA, the CDR3 is TGCGCCAGCAGCGGGCTCGGGGAGGGCATTTACAATGAGCAGTTCTTC. Amino acid sequence: CASSGLGEGIYNEQFF.

The chain is built from TRBV5-1 and TRBJ2-1; D not certain. CDR3 length equals 14 residues. V lost 2 bases and J lost 4, with 10 bases in between. Looked up from germline, CDR1 is SGHRS and CDR2 is YFSETQ. DNA of the CDR3: TGCGCCAGCAGCTTTCCGACAATGTACAATGAGCAGTTCTTC. Protein sequence: CASSFPTMYNEQFF.

CDR3 sequence: CASSPGRGGWSYEQYF. The CDR3 nucleotides are TGTGCCAGCTCTCCAGGAAGAGGGGGATGGTCCTACGAGCAGTACTTC. The rearrangement links TRBV18 to TRBJ2-7; D perhaps matches TRBD1 (6 bases). This CDR3 contains 16 residues. The V gene's germline CDR1 is KGHSH and CDR2 LQKENI. V lost 6 bases and J 1 base, leaving 19 bases between the germline ends.